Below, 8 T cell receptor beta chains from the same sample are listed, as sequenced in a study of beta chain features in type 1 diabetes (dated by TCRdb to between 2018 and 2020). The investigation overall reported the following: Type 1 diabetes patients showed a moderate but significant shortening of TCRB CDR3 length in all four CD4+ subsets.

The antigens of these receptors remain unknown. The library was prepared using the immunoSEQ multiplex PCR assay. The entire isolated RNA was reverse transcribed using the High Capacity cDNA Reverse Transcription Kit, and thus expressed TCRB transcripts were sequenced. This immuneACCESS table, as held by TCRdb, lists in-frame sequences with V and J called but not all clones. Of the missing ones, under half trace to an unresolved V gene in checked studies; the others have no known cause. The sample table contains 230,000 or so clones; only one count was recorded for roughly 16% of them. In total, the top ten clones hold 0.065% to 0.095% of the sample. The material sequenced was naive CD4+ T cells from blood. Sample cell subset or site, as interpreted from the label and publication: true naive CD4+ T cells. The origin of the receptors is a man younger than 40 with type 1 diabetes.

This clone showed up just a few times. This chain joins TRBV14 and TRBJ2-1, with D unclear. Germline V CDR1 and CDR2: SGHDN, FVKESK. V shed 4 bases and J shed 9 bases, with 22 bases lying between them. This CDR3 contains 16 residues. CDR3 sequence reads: CASSLVLGIVSSEQFF. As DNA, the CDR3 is TGTGCCAGCAGCCTCGTCCTAGGTATCGTCTCTAGTGAGCAGTTCTTC.

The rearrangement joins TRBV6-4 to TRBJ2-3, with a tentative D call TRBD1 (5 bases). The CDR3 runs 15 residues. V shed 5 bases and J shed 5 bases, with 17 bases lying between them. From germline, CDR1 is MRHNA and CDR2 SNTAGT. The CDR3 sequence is CASSLTVNIGDTQYF. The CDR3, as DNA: TGTGCCAGCAGTCTGACAGTAAATATCGGAGATACGCAGTATTTT.

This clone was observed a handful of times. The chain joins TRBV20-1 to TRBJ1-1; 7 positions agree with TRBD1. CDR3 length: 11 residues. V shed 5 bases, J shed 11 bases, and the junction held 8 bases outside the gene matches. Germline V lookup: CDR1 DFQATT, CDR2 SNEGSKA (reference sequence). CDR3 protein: CSAPETGKAFF. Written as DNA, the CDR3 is TGCAGTGCTCCAGAGACAGGGAAGGCTTTCTTT.

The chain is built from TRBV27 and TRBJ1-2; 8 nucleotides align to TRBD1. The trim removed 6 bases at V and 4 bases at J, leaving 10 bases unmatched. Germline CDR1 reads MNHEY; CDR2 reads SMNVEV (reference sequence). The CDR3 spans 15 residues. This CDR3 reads CASSWTGLDPYGYTF. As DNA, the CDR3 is TGTGCCAGCAGCTGGACAGGGCTGGACCCCTATGGCTACACCTTC.

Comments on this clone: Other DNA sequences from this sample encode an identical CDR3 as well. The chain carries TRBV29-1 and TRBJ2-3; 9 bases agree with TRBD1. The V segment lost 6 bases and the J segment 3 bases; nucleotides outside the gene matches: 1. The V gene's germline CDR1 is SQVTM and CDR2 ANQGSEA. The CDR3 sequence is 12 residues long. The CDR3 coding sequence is TGCAGCGTGGGGACAGGGACAGATACGCAGTATTTT. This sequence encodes CSVGTGTDTQYF.

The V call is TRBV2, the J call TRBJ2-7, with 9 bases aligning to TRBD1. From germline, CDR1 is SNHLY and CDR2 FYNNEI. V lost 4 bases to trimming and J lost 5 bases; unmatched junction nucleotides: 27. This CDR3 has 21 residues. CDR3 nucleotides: TGTGCCAGCAGTGCTCGAACCGGGACAGGGTTTGTGGCCCCTCTAGGGCACGAGCAGTACTTC. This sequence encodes CASSARTGTGFVAPLGHEQYF. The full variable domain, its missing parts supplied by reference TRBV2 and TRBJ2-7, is EPEVTQTPSHQVTQMGQEVILRCVPISNHLYFYWYRQILGQKVEFLVSFYNNEISEKSEIFDDQFSVERPDGSNFTLKIRSTKLEDSAMYFCASSARTGTGFVAPLGHEQYFGPGTRLTVT.

For the CDR3, the DNA is TGCAGCGCTATCCTAGCGGGAAGTCGCTACGAGCAGTACTTC. This sequence encodes CSAILAGSRYEQYF. The V and J genes are TRBV29-1 and TRBJ2-7; 9 nucleotides align to TRBD2. The CDR3 spans 14 residues. Looked up from germline, CDR1 is SQVTM and CDR2 is ANQGSEA. V trimming: 7 bases; J trimming: 3 bases; junction bases outside the gene matches: 10.

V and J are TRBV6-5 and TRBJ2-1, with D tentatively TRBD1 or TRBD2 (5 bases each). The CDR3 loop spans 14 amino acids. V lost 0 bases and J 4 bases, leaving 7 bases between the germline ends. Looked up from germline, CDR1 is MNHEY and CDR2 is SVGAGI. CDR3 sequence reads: CASSYSGAYNEQFF. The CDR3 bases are TGTGCCAGCAGTTACTCCGGGGCGTACAATGAGCAGTTCTTC.